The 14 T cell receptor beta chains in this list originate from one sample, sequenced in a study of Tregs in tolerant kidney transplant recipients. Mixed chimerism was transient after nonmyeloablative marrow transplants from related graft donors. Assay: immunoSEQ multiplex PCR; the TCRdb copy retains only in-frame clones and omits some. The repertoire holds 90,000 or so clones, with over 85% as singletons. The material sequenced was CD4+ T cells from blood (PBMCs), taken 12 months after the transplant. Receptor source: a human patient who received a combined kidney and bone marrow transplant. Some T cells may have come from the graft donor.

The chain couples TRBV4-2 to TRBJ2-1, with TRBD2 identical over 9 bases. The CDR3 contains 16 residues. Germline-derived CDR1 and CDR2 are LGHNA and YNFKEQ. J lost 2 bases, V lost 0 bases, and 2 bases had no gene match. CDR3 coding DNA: TGTGCCAGCAGCCAAGAGCCTAGCGGGGCCTACAATGAGCAGTTCTTC. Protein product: CASSQEPSGAYNEQFF.

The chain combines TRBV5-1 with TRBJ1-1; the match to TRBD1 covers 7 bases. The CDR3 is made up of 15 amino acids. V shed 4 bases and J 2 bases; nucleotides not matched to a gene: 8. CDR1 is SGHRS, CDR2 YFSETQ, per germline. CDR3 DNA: TGCGCCAGCAGCCCGCCCAGGACAGGTAACACTGAAGCTTTCTTT. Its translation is CASSPPRTGNTEAFF.

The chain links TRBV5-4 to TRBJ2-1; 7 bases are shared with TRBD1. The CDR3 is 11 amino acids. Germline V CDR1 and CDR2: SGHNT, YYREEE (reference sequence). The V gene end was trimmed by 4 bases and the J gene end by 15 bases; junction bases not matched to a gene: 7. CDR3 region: CASSQGQKRFF. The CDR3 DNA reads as TGTGCCAGCAGCCAGGGACAGAAGCGGTTCTTC. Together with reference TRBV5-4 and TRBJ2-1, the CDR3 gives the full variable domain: ETGVTQSPTHLIKTRGQQVTLRCSSQSGHNTVSWYQQALGQGPQFIFQYYREEENGRGNFPPRFSGLQFPNYSSELNVNALELDDSALYLCASSQGQKRFFGPGTRLTVL.

CDR3 in DNA: TGTGCCAGCAGCCAAACAGGGGATAGGGAGCCCCAGCATTTT. Translating gives CASSQTGDREPQHF. This chain uses TRBV7-2 with TRBJ1-5, with 7 positions matching TRBD1. CDR3 length: 14 residues. V shed 5 bases, J shed 8 bases, and the junction held 9 bases outside the gene matches. Germline V lookup: CDR1 SGHTA, CDR2 FQGNSA.

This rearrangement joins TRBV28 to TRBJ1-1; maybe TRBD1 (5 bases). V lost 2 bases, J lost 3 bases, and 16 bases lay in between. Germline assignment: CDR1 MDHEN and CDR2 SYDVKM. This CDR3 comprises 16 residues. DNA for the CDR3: TGTGCCAGCAGTTTAAGGTCCGACAGATTCGACACTGAAGCTTTCTTT. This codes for CASSLRSDRFDTEAFF. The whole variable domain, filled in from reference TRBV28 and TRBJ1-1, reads DVKVTQSSRYLVKRTGEKVFLECVQDMDHENMFWYRQDPGLGLRLIYFSYDVKMKEKGDIPEGYSVSREKKERFSLILESASTNQTSMYLCASSLRSDRFDTEAFFGQGTRLTVV.

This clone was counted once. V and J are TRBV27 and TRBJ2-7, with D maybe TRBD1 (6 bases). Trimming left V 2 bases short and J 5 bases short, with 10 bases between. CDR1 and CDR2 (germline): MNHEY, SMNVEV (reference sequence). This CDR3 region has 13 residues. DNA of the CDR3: TGTGCCAGCAGTTTAAAACAGGGTCACGAGCAGTACTTC. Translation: CASSLKQGHEQYF.

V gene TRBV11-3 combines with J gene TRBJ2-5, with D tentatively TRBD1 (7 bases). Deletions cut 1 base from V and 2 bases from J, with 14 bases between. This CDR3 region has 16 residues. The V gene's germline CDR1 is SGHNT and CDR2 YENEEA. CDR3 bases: TGTGCCAGCAGCTTAGGGGCGACAGGGAGGCAAGAGACCCAGTACTTC. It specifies CASSLGATGRQETQYF.

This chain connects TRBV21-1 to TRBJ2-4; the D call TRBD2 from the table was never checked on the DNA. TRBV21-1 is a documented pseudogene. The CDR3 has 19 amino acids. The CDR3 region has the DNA TGTGCCAGCAGCAAAGACCAGGACTCCCCTGCAGGAGCCAAAAACATTCAGTACTTC. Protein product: CASSKDQDSPAGAKNIQYF.

The CDR3 spells CASSSRLAGGEQYF. The DNA of the CDR3 is TGTGCCAGCAGCTCTCGACTAGCGGGAGGCGAGCAGTACTTC. This chain joins TRBV7-8 and TRBJ2-7; 13 bases align to TRBD2. The V gene's germline CDR1 is SGHVS and CDR2 FQNEAQ. The CDR3 contains 14 residues. Trimming removed 4 bases from V and 6 bases from J; junction bases left unmatched: 3.

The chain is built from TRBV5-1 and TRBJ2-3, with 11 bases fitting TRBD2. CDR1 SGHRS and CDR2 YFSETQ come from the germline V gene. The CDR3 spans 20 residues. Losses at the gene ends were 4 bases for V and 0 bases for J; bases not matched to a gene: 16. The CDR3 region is CASSHSGKTSGTPSTDTQYF. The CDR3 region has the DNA TGCGCCAGCAGCCACTCCGGTAAGACTAGCGGGACCCCTAGCACAGATACGCAGTATTTT.

The CDR3 sequence: CASAWAGYNEQFF. DNA of the CDR3: TGTGCCAGCGCGTGGGCGGGCTACAATGAGCAGTTCTTC. The rearrangement links TRBV27 to TRBJ2-1; TRBD2 might be the D (5 bases). Germline-derived CDR1 and CDR2 are MNHEY and SMNVEV (reference sequence). The CDR3 covers 13 residues. V lost 8 bases to trimming and J lost 3 bases, with 11 bases between them.

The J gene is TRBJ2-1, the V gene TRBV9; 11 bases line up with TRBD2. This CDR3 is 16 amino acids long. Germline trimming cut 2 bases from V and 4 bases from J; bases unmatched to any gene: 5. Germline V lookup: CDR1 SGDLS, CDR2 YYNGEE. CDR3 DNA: TGTGCCAGCAGCGTTCAACTAGCGGGGGTGTACAATGAGCAGTTCTTC. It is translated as CASSVQLAGVYNEQFF. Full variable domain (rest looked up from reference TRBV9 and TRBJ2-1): DSGVTQTPKHLITATGQRVTLRCSPRSGDLSVYWYQQSLDQGLQFLIQYYNGEERAKGNILERFSAQQFPDLHSELNLSSLELGDSALYFCASSVQLAGVYNEQFFGPGTRLTVL.

The CDR3, as DNA: TGTGCCAGCTCACCCTCGCAGGGAAACTATGGCTACACCTTC. Protein sequence: CASSPSQGNYGYTF. The V call is TRBV18, the J call TRBJ1-2, with a possible D match to TRBD1 (5 bases). Per the germline V gene, CDR1 is KGHSH and CDR2 is LQKENI. The CDR3 sequence is 14 residues long. Trimming shortened V by 3 bases and J by 2 bases, and 10 bases separated the two germline ends.

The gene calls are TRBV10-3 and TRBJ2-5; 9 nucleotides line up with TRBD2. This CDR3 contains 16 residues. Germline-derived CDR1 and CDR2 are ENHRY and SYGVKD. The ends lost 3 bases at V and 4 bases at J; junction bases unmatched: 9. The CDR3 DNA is TGTGCCATCAGTGAAGGTAGCGGGGGCTCGCGAGAGACCCAGTACTTC. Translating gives CAISEGSGGSRETQYF.